The T cell receptor beta chain under discussion was sequenced for a study of T cell responses to AZD1222 COVID-19 vaccine. Profiling relied on immunoSEQ multiplex PCR, and the TCRdb table lists in-frame clones only, not all of them. The repertoire includes approximately 160,000 clones, about 92% of them detected once, and about 1% sits in the top ten. Sequencing was performed on peripheral blood, taken on day 0 of AZD1222 vaccination. This clonotype was sampled from an adult in good health.

Here the CDR3 DNA reads TGTGCCAGCAGGGACAGGAATACTAACTATGGCTACACCTTC. It encodes CASRDRNTNYGYTF. The V gene is TRBV2, the J gene TRBJ1-2; 7 bases are shared with TRBD1. The CDR3 has 14 amino acids. V lost 6 bases and J lost 0; bases outside the gene matches: 4. Germline V gives CDR1 SNHLY, CDR2 FYNNEI.